The clone carrying this TCR beta chain was seen a handful of times. Its specificity is unknown. The data are from a study of response to subunit inactivated influenza vaccine. General study results and limits: Authors suggested each seasonal flu vaccination may recruit only limited numbers of new T cells.

TCRdb recomputed calls from the RT-PCR reads with MiXCR, one row per CDR3 protein. The sample contains roughly 500,000 distinct CDR3 sequences, 25% of which appear only once. V was cut by 0 bases and J by 5 bases, with 11 bases left in between. The CDR3 loop spans 15 amino acids. CDR1 and CDR2 from the germline V gene are ENHRY and SYGVKD. This clonotype was obtained from a man aged 45 to 65 who received an inactivated influenza vaccine. V and J are TRBV10-3 and TRBJ2-1; D not certain. Sequencing used CD4+ T cells sorted from PBMCs, obtained 5 to 6 days after vaccination. CDR3: CAISESISHHNEQFF. CDR3 coding DNA: TGTGCCATCAGTGAGTCGATCAGCCACCACAATGAGCAGTTCTTC.